Shown below are 27 T cell receptor beta chains from a single sample sequenced in a study of shared clonotypes between healthy human individuals. Measured with immunoSEQ multiplex PCR; TCRdb has only the in-frame clones, and not every one. The sample has roughly 640,000 clones; around two thirds are singletons. Sequencing was done on a sample of memory CD4+ T cells sorted from blood. Specified subset: CD45RA-negative fraction. Receptor source: a woman aged 30 to 39 in good health.

V and J are TRBV7-9 and TRBJ2-3; 9 nucleotides align to TRBD2. Germline V gene sequence: CDR1 SEHNR, CDR2 FQNEAQ (reference sequence). The CDR3 extends over 15 amino acids. V dropped 2 bases and J dropped 4; count of bases not matched to a gene: 4. The CDR3 DNA follows: TGTGCCAGCAGCTTAAGCGGGAGGTCTCCAGATACGCAGTATTTT. It is translated as CASSLSGRSPDTQYF.

The chain couples TRBV5-4 to TRBJ2-5; D not certain. This CDR3 is built from 14 residues. V was shortened by 2 bases and J by 1 base, with 9 bases between the two germline ends. Germline loops: CDR1 SGHNT, CDR2 YYREEE (reference sequence). Here the CDR3 DNA reads TGTGCCAGCAGCTTATGGCATACCCAAGAGACCCAGTACTTC. Translation: CASSLWHTQETQYF.

The chain is built from TRBV29-1 and TRBJ1-3, with 7 positions matching TRBD1. The CDR3 consists of 14 residues. Per the germline V gene, CDR1 is SQVTM and CDR2 is ANQGSEA. The J segment lost 3 bases and the V segment lost 8 bases, leaving 10 bases of the junction unmatched. The CDR3 is CSYATGNVGNTIYF. The CDR3 DNA is TGCAGCTACGCGACAGGGAACGTTGGAAACACCATATATTTT.

This chain links TRBV27 with TRBJ1-6, with D possibly being TRBD1 (6 bases). V gave up 0 bases and J gave up 10 bases, with 16 bases separating them. Germline lookup yields CDR1 MNHEY and CDR2 SMNVEV (reference sequence). The CDR3 length is 16 residues. In nucleotides, the CDR3 is TGTGCCAGCAGTTTATCGAGCGCCAGGGGACGATCACCCCTCCACTTT. Translation gives CASSLSSARGRSPLHF.

The gene calls are TRBV5-1 and TRBJ2-1; D is unclear. Trimming removed 0 bases at V and 14 bases at J, with 12 bases between. Germline-derived CDR1 and CDR2 are SGHRS and YFSETQ. There are 12 residues in the CDR3. The CDR3 DNA reads as TGCGCCAGCAGCTTGGGACGGAATAGTGAGTTCTTC. Residues: CASSLGRNSEFF. The complete variable domain, with remaining parts taken from reference TRBV5-1 and TRBJ2-1, reads KAGVTQTPRYLIKTRGQQVTLSCSPISGHRSVSWYQQTPGQGLQFLFEYFSETQRNKGNFPGRFSGRQFSNSRSEMNVSTLELGDSALYLCASSLGRNSEFFGPGTRLTVL.

The chain joins TRBV7-9 to TRBJ2-7, with D possibly matching TRBD1 (5 bases). V was cut by 5 bases and J by 5 bases, with 19 bases left in between. The CDR3 extends over 15 amino acids. Germline CDR1 is SEHNR and CDR2 is FQNEAQ (reference sequence). The CDR3 reads CASSIERTLWHEQYF. DNA of the CDR3: TGTGCCAGCAGCATCGAAAGGACATTATGGCACGAGCAGTACTTC.

The chain links TRBV4-2 to TRBJ2-5; 7 bases agree with TRBD2. Germline V gene lookup returns CDR1 LGHNA and CDR2 YNFKEQ. J was trimmed by 5 bases and V by 0 bases; bases with no gene match: 9. CDR3 size: 16 residues. The DNA of the CDR3 is TGTGCCAGCAGCCAAGAGGTGAGCGGGACTCAGGAGACCCAGTACTTC. Protein: CASSQEVSGTQETQYF.

The V gene is TRBV5-1, the J gene TRBJ2-7, with D possibly TRBD1 on 6 matching bases. Trimming removed 2 bases at V and 2 bases at J, with 14 bases between. The CDR3 is made up of 15 amino acids. CDR1 SGHRS and CDR2 YFSETQ come from the germline V gene. CDR3 region: CASSFDHGDTYEQYF. In nucleotides, the CDR3 is TGCGCCAGCAGCTTCGACCACGGGGACACCTACGAGCAGTACTTC.

The chain combines TRBV6-5 with TRBJ2-2; D is possibly TRBD2 (5 bases). The CDR3 consists of 16 residues. Trimming cost V 6 bases and J 0 bases, with 14 bases left between them. CDR1 and CDR2 from the germline V gene are MNHEY and SVGAGI. Here the CDR3 DNA reads TGTGCCAGCAGATACGGACTGGCGCCGAACACCGGGGAGCTGTTTTTT. Protein product: CASRYGLAPNTGELFF.

The rearrangement uses TRBV6-6 and TRBJ2-5; D ambiguous. Trimming shortened V by 5 bases and J by 0 bases, and 4 bases separated the two germline ends. Looked up from germline, CDR1 is MNHNY and CDR2 is SVGAGI (reference sequence). The CDR3 contains 12 residues. CDR3 in amino acids: CASSGNQETQYF. The CDR3 bases are TGTGCCAGCAGTGGAAACCAAGAGACCCAGTACTTC.

As for this clone: Other DNA sequences in this sample translate to the same CDR3. The chain is built from TRBV5-6 and TRBJ2-1; D possibly uses TRBD1 or TRBD2 (5 bases each). V gave up 4 bases and J gave up 0 bases, with 11 bases separating them. CDR1 and CDR2 (germline): SGHDT, YYEEEE. The CDR3 totals 15 residues. CDR3 sequence: CASSLGLASYNEQFF. The DNA of the CDR3 is TGTGCCAGCAGCCTGGGGCTAGCCTCCTACAATGAGCAGTTCTTC.

V gene TRBV4-2 combines with J gene TRBJ1-5; D unclear. Germline-derived CDR1 and CDR2 are LGHNA and YNFKEQ. The CDR3 has 13 residues. V lost 5 bases and J lost 4, with 9 bases in between. CDR3 bases: TGTGCCAGCAGCGAGGTAAGGAATCAGCCCCAGCATTTT. Encoded protein: CASSEVRNQPQHF.

This clone was recorded at least ten times. This sequence joins TRBV6-6 and TRBJ1-5; TRBD1 is a possible D gene (6 bases). The CDR3 has 14 amino acids. The germline gives CDR1 MNHNY, CDR2 SVGAGI (reference sequence). Trimming pared 6 bases from V and 3 bases from J, leaving 12 bases between. Here the CDR3 DNA reads TGTGCCAGCAGATTTACAGGGTCCAATCAGCCCCAGCATTTT. Translated: CASRFTGSNQPQHF.

The rearrangement uses TRBV30 and TRBJ1-1, with D uncertain. The CDR3 contains 13 residues. CDR1 is GTSNPN and CDR2 is SVGIG in the germline V gene (reference sequence). CDR3 region: CALKPYMNTEAFF. Here the CDR3 DNA reads TGTGCTTTAAAACCTTACATGAACACTGAAGCTTTCTTT.

The chain recombines TRBV15 with TRBJ2-5; the D gene is possibly TRBD1 (6 bases). CDR1 and CDR2 (germline): LNHNV, YYDKDF (reference sequence). V was pared by 1 base and J by 5 bases, with 11 bases between. This CDR3 comprises 14 residues. The CDR3 region is CATSRAGALETQYF. CDR3 sequence (DNA): TGTGCCACCAGCAGAGCAGGGGCGTTGGAGACCCAGTACTTC.

J is TRBJ2-5 and V is TRBV27, with D perhaps given as TRBD1 or TRBD2 (5 bases each). The germline gives CDR1 MNHEY, CDR2 SMNVEV (reference sequence). V was pared by 11 bases and J by 6 bases, with 19 bases between. This CDR3 is 13 amino acids long. The CDR3 DNA is TGTGCCTCTGCCGGGACGGAGTTCAAGACCCAGTACTTC. This encodes CASAGTEFKTQYF.

The rearrangement joins TRBV6-5 to TRBJ2-1, with no clear D. Germline lookup yields CDR1 MNHEY and CDR2 SVGAGI. The CDR3 has 15 amino acids. The V and J ends lost 2 bases and 0 bases respectively, with 8 bases between them. Written as DNA, the CDR3 is TGTGCCAGCAGTTACGTCGGAAGCTCCTACAATGAGCAGTTCTTC. Translation gives CASSYVGSSYNEQFF.

CDR3 protein: CASSGSSATQYNEQFF. In DNA form, the CDR3 reads TGTGCCAGCTCAGGGTCTTCCGCGACACAATACAATGAGCAGTTCTTC. V gene TRBV25-1 combines with J gene TRBJ2-1; D perhaps matches TRBD1 (5 bases). The V gene's germline CDR1 is MGHDK and CDR2 SYGVNS. This CDR3 has 16 residues. The V gene lost 8 bases and the J gene lost 4 bases, with 21 bases spanning the gap.

In regard to this clone: Within the sample, other DNA sequences also encode this same CDR3. The V and J genes are TRBV5-4 and TRBJ2-3, with D unclear. Germline lookup yields CDR1 SGHNT and CDR2 YYREEE (reference sequence). The CDR3 runs to 16 residues. Trimming removed 4 bases at V and 0 bases at J, with 15 bases between. The CDR3, as DNA: TGTGCCAGCAGCCTGGGCGGTTCCCTTAGCACAGATACGCAGTATTTT. The encoded protein is CASSLGGSLSTDTQYF.

This clone occurred once. The rearrangement uses TRBV18 and TRBJ2-7; TRBD1 or TRBD2 may be the D gene (5 bases each). This CDR3 has 14 residues. In germline, CDR1 is KGHSH, CDR2 LQKENI. Trimming took off 2 bases at V and 0 bases at J, with 8 bases between the two ends. This CDR3 is CASSPGTDSYEQYF. The CDR3 DNA sequence: TGTGCCAGCTCACCAGGGACGGACTCCTACGAGCAGTACTTC.

V and J are TRBV6-6 and TRBJ2-7, with D perhaps matching TRBD1 or TRBD2 (5 bases each). V was pared by 6 bases and J by 7 bases, with 16 bases between. Germline V gene data show CDR1 as MNHNY and CDR2 as SVGAGI (reference sequence). The CDR3 runs to 13 residues. CDR3 loop: CASRTGFGGEQYF. The CDR3 DNA sequence: TGTGCCAGCAGAACGGGCTTTGGGGGAGAGCAGTACTTC.

The gene calls are TRBV2 and TRBJ2-1, with D perhaps TRBD1 (6 bases). Germline V gives CDR1 SNHLY, CDR2 FYNNEI. This CDR3 has 13 residues. The V end was cut by 5 bases, the J end by 8 bases, with 13 bases between. CDR3 amino acids: CASSKQGWDEQFF. CDR3 sequence (DNA): TGTGCCAGCAGTAAGCAGGGGTGGGATGAGCAGTTCTTC.

This clone was seen only a few times. The chain uses TRBV7-9 and TRBJ1-4, with 7 bases matching TRBD1. The CDR3 totals 15 residues. V gave up 5 bases and J gave up 4 bases; unmatched junction bases: 7. CDR1 and CDR2 (germline): SEHNR, FQNEAQ (reference sequence). The CDR3 here is CASSLTGTVNEKLFF. CDR3 nucleotide sequence: TGTGCCAGCAGCCTAACCGGGACAGTTAATGAAAAACTGTTTTTT. The full variable domain, in which reference TRBV7-9 and TRBJ1-4 provide the parts outside the CDR3, is DTGVSQNPRHKITKRGQNVTFRCDPISEHNRLYWYRQTLGQGPEFLTYFQNEAQLEKSRLLSDRFSAERPKGSFSTLEIQRTEQGDSAMYLCASSLTGTVNEKLFFGSGTQLSVL.

The chain carries TRBV28 and TRBJ2-6; maybe TRBD2 (5 bases). This CDR3 is 16 amino acids long. Trimming removed 2 bases from V and 2 bases from J, with 10 bases in between. The germline V gene has CDR1 MDHEN and CDR2 SYDVKM. The CDR3 coding sequence is TGTGCCAGCAGTTTAGTTGGAGGCACTGGGGCCAACGTCCTGACTTTC. Its protein product is CASSLVGGTGANVLTF.

V gene TRBV25-1 combines with J gene TRBJ1-1; no clear D gene. V lost 2 bases, J lost 5 bases, and 3 bases lay in between. The CDR3 extends over 11 amino acids. Germline lookup yields CDR1 MGHDK and CDR2 SYGVNS. The CDR3 protein is CASSEQTEAFF. The CDR3 coding sequence is TGTGCCAGCAGTGAACAGACTGAAGCTTTCTTT. The full variable domain, its missing parts supplied by reference TRBV25-1 and TRBJ1-1, is EADIYQTPRYLVIGTGKKITLECSQTMGHDKMYWYQQDPGMELHLIHYSYGVNSTEKGDLSSESTVSRIRTEHFPLTLESARPSHTSQYLCASSEQTEAFFGQGTRLTVV.

The chain couples TRBV11-2 to TRBJ1-3; D unresolved. V lost 5 bases and J lost 0, with 11 bases in between. CDR3 length equals 15 residues. Germline CDR1 is SGHAT and CDR2 is FQNNGV. The CDR3 region has the DNA TGTGCCAGCAGCCCAATTAAGGGCTCTGGAAACACCATATATTTT. Its translation: CASSPIKGSGNTIYF.

V gene TRBV6-5 combines with J gene TRBJ2-1; 9 bases fit TRBD2. V was pared by 2 bases and J by 5 bases, with 7 bases of the junction left unmatched. CDR1 is MNHEY and CDR2 is SVGAGI in the germline V gene. CDR3 length equals 16 residues. This CDR3 is CASSYVGSGRDNEQFF. CDR3 nucleotides: TGTGCCAGCAGTTACGTGGGTAGCGGGAGAGACAATGAGCAGTTCTTC.